This T cell receptor (beta chain) was observed in a study of shared T cell receptors in the human thymus. Here immunoSEQ multiplex PCR was the method, and the copy in TCRdb shows in-frame clones only, minus some. Of some 640,000 clones in the sample, approximately 89% were seen once. This clone came up once. Germline assignment: CDR1 ENHRY and CDR2 SYGVKD. This CDR3 has 15 amino acids. With 2 bases clipped from V and 4 bases from J, the junction kept 6 bases outside the gene matches. This sample was shared with a second study, whose subject was human thymus T cells. From that study: In corrective heart surgery, resections were taken, and these provided the thymus tissue.

The TCR was taken from a boy under three years old with a congenital heart defect. Sequenced sample: thymocytes. V usage is TRBV10-3 and J usage is TRBJ1-2; 8 bases are a match to TRBD1. This CDR3 reads CAISEDRGVGYGYTF. CDR3 nucleotide sequence: TGTGCCATCAGTGAGGACAGGGGTGTGGGCTATGGCTACACCTTC.